The clone carrying this TCR beta chain has only a few counts. The antigen is not known. This sample is drawn from a study of post-analysis software for immune sequencing data. On the study more broadly: Disease courses included relapsing-remitting, secondary progressive and progressive-relapsing multiple sclerosis. The study, taken as a whole, reports: Controls had significantly higher normalized Chao1 diversity than multiple sclerosis patients. Samples from one preparation batch, clustered by F measure, grouped strongly together. Patients carried roughly 5 TRBV segments more frequently than controls did, and TRBV5-6, TRBV5-1 and TRBV20-1 were among them.

Unique molecular identifiers were present in the TCR beta cDNA libraries. T cells numbering roughly 1 to 10 million yielded 450,000 to 500,000 cDNA molecules. TCRdb used MiXCR to reprocess the PCR reads, holding one entry per CDR3 protein. The repertoire includes approximately 660,000 distinct CDR3 sequences, approximately 60% of them detected once, and around 10% sits in the top ten. After removal of 4 bases from V and 3 bases from J, the junction contained 8 bases not matched to a gene. The CDR3 totals 15 residues. The sample comprised blood. The sequence came from a girl aged 2 to 9 with multiple sclerosis. The rearrangement joins TRBV12-3 or TRBV12-4 to TRBJ2-5; 7 bases map to TRBD1. Written as DNA, the CDR3 is TGTGCCAGCAGTTCCCAATTAGACAGGGAAGAGACCCAGTACTTC. Its translation is CASSSQLDREETQYF.